This TCR beta chain was identified during a study of draining lymph node invasion in breast cancer (dated by TCRdb to the early 2020s). Study-wide context: Nodal metastasis was diagnosed by histology and cytokeratin immunohistochemistry and confirmed by EpCAM/CD45 flow cytometry. The separate targeted TCR sequencing covered lymph nodes from five or six patients, with primary tumors sequenced for three of those patients. In a separate targeted assay, bulk TCR-beta CDR3 sequencing compared sorted memory regulatory T cells and memory conventional CD4 T cells across breast cancer tissues. From every patient, the primary tumor plus matched non-invaded and tumor-invaded tumor-draining lymph nodes were collected, and both Treg and Tconv subsets were profiled. Broader findings and caveats from the paper: Across all tissues in the targeted TCR-seq data, Tregs appeared to be more clonally expanded than Tconvs, and both subsets showed lower diversity in tumor than in lymph nodes. Roughly 13-25% of Treg TCRs were shared with Tconvs per tissue, interpreted as suggesting peripheral Treg induction. Some of the top 100 tumor clones were detected in invaded and non-invaded nodes, suggesting recirculation between tumor and draining nodes. TCRs shared between the Treg and Tconv subsets were viewed as suggestive of, but not proof of, a common clonal origin. Data could not resolve whether Treg conversion occurred in a given organ or whether converted Tregs recirculated between nodes and tumor. The tumor top-100 clone tracking analysis was possible in only a couple of patients.

For memory regulatory T cells, the sort was based on CD4+ CD45RA- CD25high cells. Each tumor-draining lymph node was classified as non-invaded if metastatic tumor cells were absent and as invaded if metastatic tumor cells were present. Before staining and sorting, a Miltenyi Pan T Cell isolation kit was used to pre-enrich the T cells. Immunohistochemistry for estrogen receptor, progesterone receptor, HER2 and Ki-67 was used to characterize primary tumors. Within a few hours after surgery, the fresh surgical tissue was processed by cutting it into small fragments. Tissue fragments were enzymatically digested with Liberase TL plus DNase for 20 minutes and were then filtered through a 40-micrometer strainer. After DAPI live/dead staining, cells were sorted on a BD FACS Aria II, reaching roughly 96-99% purity. Sorted cells were lysed in TCL buffer and RNA was purified with a Norgen Single Cell RNA purification kit including DNase treatment.

In the case of this clonotype: What this receptor recognizes is not known. Per-base qualities were not stored, and no clone one base away is much larger.

Libraries were constructed by bulk RNA-seq. The sequencer listed for this sample is Illumina HiSeq 2500. As for the original processing: For the separate targeted TCR-seq dataset, MiXCR version 2.1.5 with default parameters extracted and quantified CDR3 sequences from raw reads. In the separate targeted TCR-seq dataset, TCR-beta clones were defined by the combination of V gene, J gene and CDR3 sequence. For the separate targeted TCR-seq dataset, clones with fewer than three counts were filtered out, after which only the 90% most strongly expressed clones in each sample were kept. In the separate targeted TCR-seq dataset, Treg-Tconv overlap was computed as shared clones divided by total Treg clones per tissue, times 100. TCRdb trimmed the raw reads at Q25, called clones with MiXCR and kept productive beta chains. Each record represents a unique CDR3 protein, reported with the most common genes and DNA among its rows. The V and J calls follow TCRdb's processing rather than the paper's. This sample holds approximately 2,400 distinct CDR3 sequences; around 64% were observed only once. The ten top clones hold around 2.9% of the sample.

For CDR1 and CDR2, the germline V gene (reference sequence) lists SEHNR and FQNEAQ. Between the V and J ends, shortened by 6 bases and 4 bases respectively, the junction contains 15 bases. Including cysteine and phenylalanine, the CDR3 has 14 amino acids. The only DNA kept is the CDR3, 42 bases in frame from the first base. The V gene is TRBV7-9 and the J gene is TRBJ1-1, with TRBD1 as a weak D call on 6 bases. The sample comprised sorted memory Tregs from a lymph node. The cell subset or site tag for this specimen amounts to: CD45RA-negative sorted CD4+ T cells (memory Tconv or effector/memory Treg). This TCR was recovered from a female donor with luminal breast cancer. The base sequence is TGTGCCAGCAGACTACAGGGTATGGGCACTGAAGCTTTCTTT. Translation gives CASRLQGMGTEAFF. The entire variable domain, with the stretches around the CDR3 drawn from the reference TRBV7-9 and TRBJ1-1 proteins, is DTGVSQNPRHKITKRGQNVTFRCDPISEHNRLYWYRQTLGQGPEFLTYFQNEAQLEKSRLLSDRFSAERPKGSFSTLEIQRTEQGDSAMYLCASRLQGMGTEAFFGQGTRLTVV.